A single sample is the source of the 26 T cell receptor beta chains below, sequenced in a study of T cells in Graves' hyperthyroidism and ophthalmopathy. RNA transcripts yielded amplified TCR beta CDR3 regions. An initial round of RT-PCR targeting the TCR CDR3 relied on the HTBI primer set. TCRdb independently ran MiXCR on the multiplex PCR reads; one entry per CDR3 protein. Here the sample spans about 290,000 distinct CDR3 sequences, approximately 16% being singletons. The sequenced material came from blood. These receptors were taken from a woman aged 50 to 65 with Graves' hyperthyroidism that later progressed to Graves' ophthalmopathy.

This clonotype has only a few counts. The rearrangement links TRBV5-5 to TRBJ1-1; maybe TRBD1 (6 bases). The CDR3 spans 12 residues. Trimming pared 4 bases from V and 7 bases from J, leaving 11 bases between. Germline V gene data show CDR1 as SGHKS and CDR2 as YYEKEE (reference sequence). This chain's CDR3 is CASSLGAFEAFF. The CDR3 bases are TGTGCCAGCAGCCTGGGGGCCTTTGAAGCTTTCTTT.

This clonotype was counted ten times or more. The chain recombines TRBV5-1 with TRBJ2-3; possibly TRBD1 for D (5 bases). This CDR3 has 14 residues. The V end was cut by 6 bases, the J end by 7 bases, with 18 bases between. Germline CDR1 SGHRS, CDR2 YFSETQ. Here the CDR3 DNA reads TGCGCCAGCAAATACGGGCAGGGCCCTAATACGCAGTATTTT. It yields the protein CASKYGQGPNTQYF.

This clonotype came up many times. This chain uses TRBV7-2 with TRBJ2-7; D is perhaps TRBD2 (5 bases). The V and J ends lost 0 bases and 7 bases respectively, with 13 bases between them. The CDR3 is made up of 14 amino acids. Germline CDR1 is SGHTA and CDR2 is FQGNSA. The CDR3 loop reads CASSLARASGEQYF. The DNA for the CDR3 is TGTGCCAGCAGCTTAGCGCGGGCGTCGGGAGAGCAGTACTTC.

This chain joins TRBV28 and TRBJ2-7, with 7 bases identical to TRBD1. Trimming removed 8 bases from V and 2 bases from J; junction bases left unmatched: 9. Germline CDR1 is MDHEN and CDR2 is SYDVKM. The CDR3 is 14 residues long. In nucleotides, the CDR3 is TGTGCCAGCTCGGGACAGAACCTTCCCTACGAGCAGTACTTC. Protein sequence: CASSGQNLPYEQYF.

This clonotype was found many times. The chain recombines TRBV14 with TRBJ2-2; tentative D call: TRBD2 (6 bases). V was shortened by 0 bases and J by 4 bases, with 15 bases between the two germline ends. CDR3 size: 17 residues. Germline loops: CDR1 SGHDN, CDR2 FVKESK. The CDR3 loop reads CASSQDRRGTATGELFF. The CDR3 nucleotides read TGTGCCAGCAGCCAAGATAGGAGGGGTACGGCCACCGGGGAGCTGTTTTTT. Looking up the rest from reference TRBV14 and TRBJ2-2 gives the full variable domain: EAGVTQFPSHSVIEKGQTVTLRCDPISGHDNLYWYRRVMGKEIKFLLHFVKESKQDESGMPNNRFLAERTGGTYSTLKVQPAELEDSGVYFCASSQDRRGTATGELFFGEGSRLTVL.

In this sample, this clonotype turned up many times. The chain's CDR3 is CASSPQGQGFSNYGYTF. As DNA, the CDR3 is TGTGCCAGCTCACCTCAAGGACAGGGATTTTCTAACTATGGCTACACCTTC. The chain has TRBV18 and TRBJ1-2, with 8 bases aligning to TRBD1. The CDR3 has 17 amino acids. Germline CDR1 reads KGHSH; CDR2 reads LQKENI. Losses at the gene ends were 3 bases for V and 0 bases for J; bases not matched to a gene: 9.

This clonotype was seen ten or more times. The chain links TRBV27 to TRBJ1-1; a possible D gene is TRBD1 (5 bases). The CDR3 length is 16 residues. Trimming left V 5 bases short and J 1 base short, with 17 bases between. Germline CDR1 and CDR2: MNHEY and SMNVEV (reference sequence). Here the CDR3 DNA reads TGTGCCAGCAGTCCGCGGGGGGGACGGAGGAACACTGAAGCTTTCTTT. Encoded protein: CASSPRGGRRNTEAFF.

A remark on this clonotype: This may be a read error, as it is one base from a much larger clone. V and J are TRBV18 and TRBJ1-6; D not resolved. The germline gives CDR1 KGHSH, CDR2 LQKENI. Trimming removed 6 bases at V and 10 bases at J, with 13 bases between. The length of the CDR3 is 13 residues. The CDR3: CASSQGGISPLHF. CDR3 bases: TGTGCCAGCTCCCAAGGAGGGATCTCACCCCTCCACTTT.

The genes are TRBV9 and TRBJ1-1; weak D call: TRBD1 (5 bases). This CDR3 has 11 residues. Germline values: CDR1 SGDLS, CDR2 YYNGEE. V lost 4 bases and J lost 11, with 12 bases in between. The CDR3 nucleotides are TGTGCCAGCAGCCCCGGGGGGGAGGCTTTCTTT. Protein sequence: CASSPGGEAFF.

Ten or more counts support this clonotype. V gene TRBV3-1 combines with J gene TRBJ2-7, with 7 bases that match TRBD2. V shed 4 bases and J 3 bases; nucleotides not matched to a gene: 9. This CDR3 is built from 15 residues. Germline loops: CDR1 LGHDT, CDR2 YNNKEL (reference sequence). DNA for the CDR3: TGTGCCAGCAGCCCCACGATCGGGAGGTTCTACGAGCAGTACTTC. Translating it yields CASSPTIGRFYEQYF.

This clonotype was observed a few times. The DNA for the CDR3 is TGTGCCAGCAGTCCCCTACGGGCCAACGTCCTGACTTTC. This encodes CASSPLRANVLTF. The J gene is TRBJ2-6, the V gene TRBV6-2 or TRBV6-3; no clear D. The germline V gene has CDR1 MNHEY and CDR2 SVGEGT. Trimming took off 5 bases at V and 5 bases at J, with 7 bases between the two ends. This CDR3 spans 13 amino acids.

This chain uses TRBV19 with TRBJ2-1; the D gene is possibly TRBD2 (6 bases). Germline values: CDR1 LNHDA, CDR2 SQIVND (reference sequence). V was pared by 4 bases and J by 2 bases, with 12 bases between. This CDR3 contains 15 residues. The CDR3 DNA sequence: TGTGCCAGTAGTAATTTGGCGGGGCCCTACAATGAGCAGTTCTTC. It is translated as CASSNLAGPYNEQFF.

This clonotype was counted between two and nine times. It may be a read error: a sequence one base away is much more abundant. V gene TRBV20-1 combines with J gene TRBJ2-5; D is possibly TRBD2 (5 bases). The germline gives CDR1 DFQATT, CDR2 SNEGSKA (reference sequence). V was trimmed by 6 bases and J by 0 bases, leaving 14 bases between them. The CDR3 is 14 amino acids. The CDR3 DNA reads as TGCAGTGCACTAGGGTGGTTGGACCAAGAGACCCAGTACTTC. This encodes CSALGWLDQETQYF.

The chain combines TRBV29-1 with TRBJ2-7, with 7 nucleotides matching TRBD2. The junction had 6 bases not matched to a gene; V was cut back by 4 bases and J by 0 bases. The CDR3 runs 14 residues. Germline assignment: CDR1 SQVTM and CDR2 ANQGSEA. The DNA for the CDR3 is TGCAGCGTTGTACCCCTAGCGGCCTCCTACGAGCAGTACTTC. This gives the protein CSVVPLAASYEQYF.

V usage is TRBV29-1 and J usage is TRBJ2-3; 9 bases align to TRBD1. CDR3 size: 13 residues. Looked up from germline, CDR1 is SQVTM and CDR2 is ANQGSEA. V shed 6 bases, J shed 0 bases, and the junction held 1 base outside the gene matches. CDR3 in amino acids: CSVGQGSTDTQYF. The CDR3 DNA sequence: TGCAGCGTGGGACAGGGCAGCACAGATACGCAGTATTTT.

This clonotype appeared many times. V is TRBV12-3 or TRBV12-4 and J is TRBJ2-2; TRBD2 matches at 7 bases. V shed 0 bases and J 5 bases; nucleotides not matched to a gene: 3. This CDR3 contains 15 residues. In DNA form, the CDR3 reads TGTGCCAGCAGTTTAGCATTGGGGGGGACCGGGGAGCTGTTTTTT. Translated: CASSLALGGTGELFF.

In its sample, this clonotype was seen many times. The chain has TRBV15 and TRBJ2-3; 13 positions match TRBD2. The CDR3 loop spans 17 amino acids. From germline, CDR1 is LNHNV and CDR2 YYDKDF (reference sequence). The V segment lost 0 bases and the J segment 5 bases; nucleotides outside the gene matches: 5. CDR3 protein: CATSRDLRLAGGDTQYF. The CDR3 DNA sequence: TGTGCCACCAGCAGAGATCTCCGACTAGCGGGAGGAGATACGCAGTATTTT.

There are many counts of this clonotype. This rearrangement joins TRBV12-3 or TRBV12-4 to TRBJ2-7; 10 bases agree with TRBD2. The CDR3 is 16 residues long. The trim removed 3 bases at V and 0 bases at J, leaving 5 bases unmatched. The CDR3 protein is CASSFLAGAPSYEQYF. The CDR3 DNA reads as TGTGCCAGCAGTTTCCTAGCGGGAGCCCCCTCCTACGAGCAGTACTTC.

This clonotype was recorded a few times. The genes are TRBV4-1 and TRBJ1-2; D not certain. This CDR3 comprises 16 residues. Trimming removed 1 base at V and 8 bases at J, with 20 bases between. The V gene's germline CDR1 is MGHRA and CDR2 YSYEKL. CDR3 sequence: CASSQVVVAEDLGYTF. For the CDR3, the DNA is TGCGCCAGCAGCCAAGTAGTTGTGGCGGAGGACCTGGGCTACACCTTC.

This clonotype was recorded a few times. The CDR3 region has the DNA TGTGCCAGTAGTATGGTGGGACAGTCCTACCAAGAGACCCAGTACTTC. Encoded protein: CASSMVGQSYQETQYF. The chain has TRBV19 and TRBJ2-5, with 7 bases lining up with TRBD1. The CDR3 length is 16 residues. After removal of 3 bases from V and 0 bases from J, the junction contained 7 bases not matched to a gene. CDR1 and CDR2 from the germline V gene are LNHDA and SQIVND (reference sequence).

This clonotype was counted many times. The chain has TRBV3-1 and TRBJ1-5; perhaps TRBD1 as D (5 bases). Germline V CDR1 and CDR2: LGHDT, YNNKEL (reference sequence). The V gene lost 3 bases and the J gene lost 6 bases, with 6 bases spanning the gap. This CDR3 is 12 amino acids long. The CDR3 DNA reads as TGTGCCAGCAGCCACCAGGGTCAGCCCCAGCATTTT. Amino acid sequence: CASSHQGQPQHF.

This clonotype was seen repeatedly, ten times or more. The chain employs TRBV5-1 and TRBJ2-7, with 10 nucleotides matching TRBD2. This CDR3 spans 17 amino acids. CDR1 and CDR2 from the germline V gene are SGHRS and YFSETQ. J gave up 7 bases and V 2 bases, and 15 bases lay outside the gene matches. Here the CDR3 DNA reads TGCGCCAGCAGCTTAACGTCGGTCCTAGCGGGAGCGGAGGAGCAGTACTTC. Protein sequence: CASSLTSVLAGAEEQYF.

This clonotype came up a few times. The CDR3 region is CASSFPGGGNYGYTF. The CDR3 nucleotides are TGTGCCAGCAGTTTCCCAGGGGGGGGAAACTATGGCTACACCTTC. V is TRBV6-1 and J is TRBJ1-2; 7 nucleotides line up with TRBD1. The CDR3 runs to 15 residues. Germline CDR1 is MNHNS and CDR2 is SASEGT. The junction had 8 bases not matched to a gene; V was cut back by 5 bases and J by 2 bases.

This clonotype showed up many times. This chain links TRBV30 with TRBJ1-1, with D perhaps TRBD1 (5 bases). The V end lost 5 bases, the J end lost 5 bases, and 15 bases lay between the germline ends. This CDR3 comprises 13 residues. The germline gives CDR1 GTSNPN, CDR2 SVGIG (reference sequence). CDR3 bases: TGTGCCTGGGTTGGCACCGGGGGGACTGAAGCTTTCTTT. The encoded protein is CAWVGTGGTEAFF.

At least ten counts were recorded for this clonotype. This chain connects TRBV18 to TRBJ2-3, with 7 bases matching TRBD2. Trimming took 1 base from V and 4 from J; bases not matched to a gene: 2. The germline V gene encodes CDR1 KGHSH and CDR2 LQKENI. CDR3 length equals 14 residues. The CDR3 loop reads CASSPREGPDTQYF. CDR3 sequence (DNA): TGTGCCAGCTCACCACGGGAGGGCCCAGATACGCAGTATTTT.

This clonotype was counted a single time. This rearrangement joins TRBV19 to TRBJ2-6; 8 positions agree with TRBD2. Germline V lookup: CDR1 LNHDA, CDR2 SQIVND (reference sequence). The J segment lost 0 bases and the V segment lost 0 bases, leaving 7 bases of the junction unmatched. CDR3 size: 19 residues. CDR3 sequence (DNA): TGTGCCAGTAGTATAGATCTAGCGGGTCGCTTCTCTGGGGCCAACGTCCTGACTTTC. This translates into CASSIDLAGRFSGANVLTF.